The sequence of this T cell receptor (beta chain) was determined in a study of OX40 agonist ivuxolimab in advanced cancers. The assay was immunoSEQ multiplex PCR, and TCRdb's table has in-frame clones only and misses some. Of around 60,000 clones listed, 70% to 80% are singletons. CDR1 is MGHRA and CDR2 is YSYEKL in the germline V gene. V lost 0 bases and J 8 bases, leaving 22 bases between the germline ends. CDR3 size: 18 residues. The sequencing used CD4+ or CD8+ T cells sorted from blood, collected in a trial of the OX40 agonist ivuxolimab. The rearrangement links TRBV4-1 to TRBJ1-4, with D maybe TRBD1 (6 bases). The clonotype comes from an adult with an advanced solid tumor such as melanoma, head and neck, liver or kidney cancer. The CDR3 sequence: CASSQESAYRTVTEKLFF. Written as DNA, the CDR3 is TGCGCCAGCAGCCAAGAATCCGCCTATAGGACAGTGACCGAAAAACTGTTTTTT.